A selection of T cell receptor beta chains follows, all from one sample in a study of blood T cell repertoires in COVID-19. Profiling relied on immunoSEQ multiplex PCR, and the TCRdb table lists in-frame clones only, not all of them. The sample records 200,000 to 300,000 clones, more than 85% being singletons. Material for sequencing was peripheral blood. The receptors here all came from a woman in her seventies with active or convalescent COVID-19. Both conserved end residues are trimmed from each CDR3. D genes are given only for firm matches.

TRBD1	TRBJ2-6	TRBV3-1/TRBV3-2	ASSLQGLGANVLT
NA	TRBJ1-3	TRBV7-2	ASSLDSLDTIY
TRBD2	TRBJ2-1	TRBV10-3	AINERGGVVNEQF
TRBD1	TRBJ1-1	TRBV4-1	ASSQEPGQPNTEAF
TRBD2	TRBJ2-5	TRBV5-1	ASSLAGGETQY
TRBD1	TRBJ1-4	TRBV19	ASRPGGAGEKLF
NA	TRBJ1-2	TRBV5-6	ASSLTLQVNGYT
TRBD1	TRBJ1-4	TRBV10-1	ASSKDRPNEKLF
TRBD1	TRBJ1-3	TRBV11-3	ASSSGTDASGNTIY
TRBD1	TRBJ1-2	TRBV11-1	ASSRNQGESYGYT
NA	TRBJ1-1	TRBV28	ASSSPRLNFGGRDTEAF
TRBD2	TRBJ2-1	TRBV12-5	ASGGLANNEQF
NA	TRBJ2-7	TRBV7-8	ASSLSLEYEQY
NA	TRBJ1-6	TRBV6-6	ASSYGQEGADSPLH
TRBD1	TRBJ1-2	TRBV5-1	ASSVGTGNGYT
TRBD1	TRBJ1-2	TRBV11-2	ASSSQGRGTGWT
TRBD1	TRBJ2-7	TRBV2	ASSGPGTGPYEQY
TRBD1	TRBJ2-1	TRBV4-3	ASSQEKGTGSTLSSYNEQF
NA	TRBJ1-5	TRBV6-5	ASSSQGGQPQH
TRBD1	TRBJ1-1	TRBV18	ASSITGGDTEAF
NA	TRBJ1-2	TRBV9	ASSVGVQGRTILRGYT
NA	TRBJ1-2	TRBV5-6	ASSLGSGFNYGYT
TRBD2	TRBJ2-5	TRBV5-1	ASSGTLAGGQETQY
NA	TRBJ1-2	TRBV7-3	ASSLTRHKDNYGYT
NA	TRBJ1-3	TRBV19	ASSTGSFPSGNTIY
TRBD1	TRBJ2-4	TRBV19	ASSRPGQGSAIAKNIQY
TRBD2	TRBJ2-7	TRBV29-1	SAVAGGSYEQY
NA	TRBJ2-7	TRBV5-1	ASSLAGSYEQY
NA	TRBJ2-7	TRBV12-3/TRBV12-4	ASRDDSYEQY
TRBD1	TRBJ2-7	TRBV11-2	ASSLGMRGRWPYEQY
NA	TRBJ2-6	TRBV11-2	ASSLGGGGANVLT
NA	TRBJ1-1	TRBV2	ASVRSSGGMNTEAF
TRBD1	TRBJ2-7	TRBV9	ASSTHVGTGSEQY
TRBD1	TRBJ2-7	TRBV2	ASSPTGTDYEQY
NA	TRBJ1-1	TRBV10-1	ASRAEQSTNTEAF
NA	TRBJ2-7	TRBV5-1	ASSHSYEQY
TRBD2	TRBJ2-1	TRBV6-5	ASSPSGLHWEQF
TRBD1	TRBJ2-5	TRBV24-1	ATSDPGQEGRETQY
NA	TRBJ2-5	TRBV6-2/TRBV6-3	ASSQSETQY
NA	TRBJ2-7	TRBV19	ASSIGGTYEQY
TRBD1	TRBJ1-4	TRBV19	ASSPRTGAYEKLF
TRBD2	TRBJ2-3	TRBV4-1	ASSQDRGGATDTQY
TRBD1	TRBJ1-2	TRBV18	ASSPEGAHGYT